The present T cell receptor (beta chain) was sequenced within a study of CD8 T cells in Susac syndrome. The CDR3 covers 11 residues. Germline assignment: CDR1 LNHDA and CDR2 SQIVND (reference sequence). V was clipped by 3 bases and J by 7 bases, with 4 bases between them. An amount of RNA that ranged from roughly 0.5 to 1 ug was reverse transcribed with random hexamers. TCR beta CDR3 was amplified by immunoSEQ covering 54 Vbeta and 13 Jbeta. TCRdb analysed the immunoSEQ multiplex PCR reads with MiXCR anew, one entry per CDR3 protein. The repertoire holds nearly 200,000 distinct CDR3 sequences, with 90% to 95% as singletons. CD8+ and CD4+ T cells circulating in blood were sequenced for TCR beta. In the multiple sclerosis control group, patients were treatment-naive and had stable or active relapsing-remitting disease.

The chain has TRBV19 and TRBJ2-1; D remains unclear. The TCR was taken from a human donor with multiple sclerosis. The sample consisted of CD4+ T cells from PBMCs. The CDR3 DNA sequence: TGTGCCAGTAGTATCCAGAATGAGCAGTTCTTC. Its protein product is CASSIQNEQFF. The full variable domain, completed using reference TRBV19 and TRBJ2-1, is DGGITQSPKYLFRKEGQNVTLSCEQNLNHDAMYWYRQDPGQGLRLIYYSQIVNDFQKGDIAEGYSVSREKKESFPLTVTSAQKNPTAFYLCASSIQNEQFFGPGTRLTVL.